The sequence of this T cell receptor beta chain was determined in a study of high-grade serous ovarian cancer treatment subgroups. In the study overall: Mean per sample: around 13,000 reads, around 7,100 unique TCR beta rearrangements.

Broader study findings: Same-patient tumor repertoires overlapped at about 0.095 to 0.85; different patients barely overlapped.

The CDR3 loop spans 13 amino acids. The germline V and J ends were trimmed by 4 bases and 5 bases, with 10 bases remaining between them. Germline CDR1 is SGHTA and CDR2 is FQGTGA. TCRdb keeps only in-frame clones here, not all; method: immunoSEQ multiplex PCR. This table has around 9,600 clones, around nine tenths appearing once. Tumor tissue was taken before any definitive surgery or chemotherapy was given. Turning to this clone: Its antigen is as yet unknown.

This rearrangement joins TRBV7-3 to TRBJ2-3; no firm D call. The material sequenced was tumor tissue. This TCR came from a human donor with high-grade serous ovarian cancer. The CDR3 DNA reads TGTGCCAGCAGCTCAGGCTTAGGAGATACGCAGTATTTT. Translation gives CASSSGLGDTQYF.